This TCR beta chain originates from a study of CD8+CD57+ T cells in acquired aplastic anemia. Study results and limitations: Some 31 shared CD8+ CDR3s appeared highly expressed within patients' immunodominant clones. Controls did not differ significantly from patients in CD8+ Simpson's diversity.

The CDR3 runs 13 residues. Germline CDR1 SGHTA, CDR2 FQGNSA. The V segment lost 4 bases and the J segment 8 bases; nucleotides outside the gene matches: 7. The study profiled TCR beta VDJ and CDR3 using genomic DNA as template. MiXCR, run by TCRdb on the reads, gives a single entry per CDR3 protein. The sample records about 130,000 distinct CDR3 sequences, around 50% being singletons. About this clonotype: Its antigen is undetermined.

The specimen was sorted CD4+, CD8+, or CD8+CD57+ T cells (not recorded which) from PBMCs. The clonotype was recovered from a human donor in good health, serving as a control. The V and J genes are TRBV7-2 and TRBJ1-1; TRBD1 matches at 7 bases. In DNA, the CDR3 is TGTGCCAGCAGCTCCGAGACAGGGAGGGAAGCTTTCTTT. This gives the protein CASSSETGREAFF.